Listed below are T cell receptor beta chains from one sample, sequenced in a study of CD4+ T cells in melanoma. Libraries were prepared by immunoSEQ multiplex PCR; TCRdb keeps only in-frame clonotypes and omits some of them. The sample contains about 55,000 clones, 60% to 75% of which appear only once. Sequenced input: tumor tissue. The receptors derive from a human donor with melanoma. CDR3s include the opening cysteine and the closing phenylalanine or tryptophan. The order of the fields is D gene, V gene, clone size, J gene, CDR3 protein, CDR3 DNA. The D gene is left open where the match is weak. Clone size appears in some rows only: once, few, many, or a class for an expanded clone.

.	TRBV2	.	TRBJ2-1	CASSGDSRGNEQFF	TGTGCCAGCAGTGGGGACTCCCGGGGCAATGAGCAGTTCTTC
.	TRBV7-9	.	TRBJ2-2	CASSLGPTNTGELFF	TGTGCCAGCAGCTTGGGACCTACGAACACCGGGGAGCTGTTTTTT
.	TRBV5-4	.	TRBJ1-6	CASSLAGRWNSPLHF	TGTGCCAGCAGCTTGGCAGGGCGTTGGAATTCACCCCTCCACTTT
.	TRBV28	.	TRBJ1-4	CASREGDKLFF	TGTGCCAGCAGAGAGGGGGACAAACTGTTTTTT
.	TRBV29-1	.	TRBJ1-1	CSVEDLKLTTEAFF	TGCAGCGTTGAAGATCTTAAACTCACCACTGAAGCTTTCTTT
.	TRBV6-5	.	TRBJ1-1	CASRASERNTEAFF	TGTGCCAGCAGGGCTTCTGAGAGGAACACTGAAGCTTTCTTT
.	TRBV14	few	TRBJ1-1	CASSPGSERRRHTEAFF	TGTGCCAGCAGCCCAGGGTCGGAACGAAGAAGACACACTGAAGCTTTCTTT
TRBD1	TRBV2	.	TRBJ1-1	CASSENRGSVRDTEAFF	TGTGCCAGCAGTGAGAACAGGGGTTCCGTCCGCGACACTGAAGCTTTCTTT
TRBD2	TRBV30	.	TRBJ2-1	CAWSSGGHGYEQFF	TGTGCCTGGAGTAGCGGGGGTCACGGGTATGAGCAGTTCTTC
.	TRBV5-5	.	TRBJ1-4	CASSLEAGAGEKLFF	TGTGCCAGCAGCTTGGAGGCAGGGGCAGGCGAAAAACTGTTTTTT
.	TRBV23-1	once	TRBJ2-7	CASSQSPSWVSSYEQYF	TGCGCCAGCAGTCAATCGCCTAGTTGGGTTAGCTCCTACGAGCAGTACTTC
.	TRBV5-6	.	TRBJ2-3	CASSLGATDTQYF	TGTGCCAGCAGCTTGGGAGCAACAGATACGCAGTATTTT
.	TRBV6-6	once	TRBJ1-6	CASSYSLSGRNSPLHF	TGTGCCAGCAGTTACTCCCTATCCGGGCGGAATTCACCCCTCCACTTT
.	TRBV11-2	.	TRBJ2-5	CASSTGWKETQYF	TGTGCCAGCAGCACAGGGTGGAAAGAGACCCAGTACTTC
.	TRBV9	once	TRBJ2-2	CASRRDRANTGELFF	TGTGCCAGCAGGCGGGACCGAGCGAACACCGGGGAGCTGTTTTTT
.	TRBV7-6	few	TRBJ2-1	CASHAYNEQFF	TGTGCCAGCCACGCCTACAATGAGCAGTTCTTC
.	TRBV19	.	TRBJ1-6	CASSIDRRGSSPLHF	TGTGCCAGTAGTATAGATCGTCGGGGAAGTTCACCCCTCCACTTT
.	TRBV7-2	once	TRBJ1-1	CASSLSGNTEAFF	TGTGCCAGCAGCTTATCAGGTAACACTGAAGCTTTCTTT
.	TRBV29-1	.	TRBJ2-1	CSVEGTDYNEQFF	TGCAGCGTTGAAGGGACAGATTACAATGAGCAGTTCTTC
TRBD1	TRBV29-1	.	TRBJ2-7	CSALRRQGYEQYF	TGCAGCGCCCTTCGAAGACAGGGCTACGAGCAGTACTTC
TRBD1	TRBV18	.	TRBJ1-2	CASSPRDRLDFYGYTF	TGTGCCAGCTCTCCAAGGGACAGGCTAGACTTCTATGGCTACACCTTC
TRBD1	TRBV10-3	.	TRBJ1-1	CAIRGGTGVFSEAFF	TGTGCCATCAGGGGGGGGACAGGGGTTTTTTCTGAAGCTTTCTTT
.	TRBV7-2	once	TRBJ2-3	CASSLELGFSSTDTQYF	TGTGCCAGCAGCTTAGAATTAGGTTTTTCTAGCACAGATACGCAGTATTTT
.	TRBV7-3	many	TRBJ1-1	CASSFGMNTEAFF	TGTGCCAGCAGCTTCGGGATGAACACTGAAGCTTTCTTT
.	TRBV4-1	.	TRBJ2-7	CASSQGGYEQYF	TGCGCCAGCAGCCAAGGGGGTTACGAGCAGTACTTC
.	TRBV5-5	.	TRBJ1-6	CASSTMTGGYNSPLHF	TGTGCCAGCAGCACAATGACAGGAGGCTATAATTCACCCCTCCACTTT
.	TRBV18	.	TRBJ1-4	CASSPWQGISTNEKLFF	TGTGCCAGCTCACCATGGCAGGGGATATCAACTAATGAAAAACTGTTTTTT
.	TRBV2	few	TRBJ1-2	CASSRENYGYTF	TGTGCCAGCAGCAGGGAGAACTATGGCTACACCTTC
.	TRBV27	.	TRBJ1-4	CASSGFAATNEKLFF	TGTGCCAGCAGTGGGTTTGCCGCAACTAATGAAAAACTGTTTTTT
.	TRBV19	.	TRBJ1-2	CASEWGYGYTF	TGTGCCAGTGAGTGGGGGTATGGCTACACCTTC
.	TRBV4-1	.	TRBJ1-1	CASSPSGNTEAFF	TGCGCCAGCAGTCCCTCGGGGAACACTGAAGCTTTCTTT
.	TRBV4-3	many	TRBJ1-2	CASSQDLGLLRRNYGYTF	TGCGCCAGCAGCCAAGATCTCGGGCTGCTTCGAAGGAACTATGGCTACACCTTC
.	TRBV18	.	TRBJ1-3	CASSLYLGASSGNTIYF	TGTGCCAGCTCACTTTACCTAGGAGCTAGCTCTGGAAACACCATATATTTT
.	TRBV2	.	TRBJ1-1	CATESRGSSEAFF	TGTGCCACCGAAAGTAGGGGAAGCTCTGAAGCTTTCTTT
.	TRBV4-3	once	TRBJ2-7	CASSQEAGSPTYEQYF	TGCGCCAGCAGCCAAGAGGCGGGCAGCCCGACCTACGAGCAGTACTTC
TRBD1	TRBV14	.	TRBJ2-7	CASSLGQTYEQYF	TGTGCCAGCAGCCTGGGACAGACTTACGAGCAGTACTTC
.	TRBV4-1	once	TRBJ2-2	CASSRRLVPQAGELFF	TGCGCCAGCAGCCGAAGACTAGTCCCACAGGCCGGGGAGCTGTTTTTT
.	TRBV4-1	few	TRBJ2-7	CASSQDREWGQSSYEQYF	TGCGCCAGCAGCCAAGATCGTGAGTGGGGGCAGAGCTCCTACGAGCAGTACTTC
.	TRBV9	.	TRBJ1-2	CASSVALRDGPTPIYGYTF	TGTGCCAGCAGCGTAGCGCTCCGGGACGGTCCAACTCCAATCTATGGCTACACCTTC
TRBD2	TRBV4-2	few	TRBJ2-7	CASSQDPGTTSVENEQYF	TGTGCCAGCAGCCAGGACCCCGGCACGACTAGCGTTGAGAACGAGCAGTACTTC
.	TRBV4-1	.	TRBJ2-3	CASGSTDTQYF	TGCGCCAGCGGAAGCACAGATACGCAGTATTTT
TRBD1	TRBV30	.	TRBJ2-7	CAWSSGTGQYEQYF	TGTGCCTGGAGTTCCGGGACAGGGCAATACGAGCAGTACTTC
.	TRBV7-9	.	TRBJ2-5	CASSFSQGGTQYF	TGTGCCAGCAGCTTCAGTCAGGGGGGGACCCAGTACTTC
.	TRBV4-2	.	TRBJ1-4	CASSQGRLPNEKLFF	TGTGCCAGCAGCCAAGGCAGGCTGCCTAATGAAAAACTGTTTTTT
.	TRBV19	.	TRBJ1-4	CASSIVGATEKLFF	TGTGCCAGTAGTATAGTTGGGGCGACCGAAAAACTGTTTTTT
.	TRBV7-3	.	TRBJ2-3	CASSPGGDTQYF	TGTGCCAGCAGCCCCGGGGGAGATACGCAGTATTTT
.	TRBV11-1	.	TRBJ2-5	CASSPGTAGGTQYF	TGTGCCAGCAGCCCCGGGACTGCTGGTGGGACCCAGTACTTC
.	TRBV4-1	.	TRBJ1-3	CASSQEDGEGAGNTIYF	TGCGCCAGCAGCCAAGAGGACGGGGAAGGCGCTGGAAACACCATATATTTT
.	TRBV9	many	TRBJ2-6	CASSVRGTGANVLTF	TGTGCCAGCAGCGTCAGGGGTACTGGGGCCAACGTCCTGACTTTC
.	TRBV7-3	.	TRBJ1-1	CASSHGRGTEAFF	TGTGCCAGCAGCCACGGTAGGGGCACTGAAGCTTTCTTT
.	TRBV5-1	.	TRBJ1-5	CASSFGGNQPQHF	TGCGCCAGCAGCTTTGGAGGAAATCAGCCCCAGCATTTT